The T cell receptor beta chain under discussion was sequenced for a study of shared clonotypes between healthy human individuals. Trimming removed 0 bases at V and 2 bases at J, with 5 bases between. Germline CDR1 and CDR2: SGDLS and YYNGEE. The CDR3 length is 13 residues. A note on this clone: The antigen is undetermined.

Sorted subsets were amplified in replicate PCRs using 200 ng DNA, 30,000 to 35,000 T cell genomes. In the authors' methods: Filtering differed because ImmunoSEQ produced junction-only sequences that carried no quality scores. Clones were sequenced by immunoSEQ multiplex PCR, and TCRdb holds only the in-frame ones, with some missing. For V, J and clone size, that table is used; D and trimming come from the DNA. Of about 2,100,000 clones in the sample, around 93% were seen once. Positive CCR7 selection of CD45RO-negative cells yielded the naive CD8 cells, and terminally differentiated effector memory CD45RA+ cells were excluded. General observations from the study: Larger estimated richness was generally recorded for naive subsets relative to memory subsets. The naive CD4 repertoires of a handful of donors were compared, and around 5% of clonotypes were shared.

Source material: naive CD8+ T cells from PBMCs. The TCR comes from a man aged 18 to 35 in good health. Some clones in this sample may be carry-over from other donors' samples. The chain carries TRBV9 and TRBJ1-2, with no clear D. The CDR3 nucleotides read TGTGCCAGCAGCGTAGGCGAAAACTATGGCTACACCTTC. Encoded protein: CASSVGENYGYTF.